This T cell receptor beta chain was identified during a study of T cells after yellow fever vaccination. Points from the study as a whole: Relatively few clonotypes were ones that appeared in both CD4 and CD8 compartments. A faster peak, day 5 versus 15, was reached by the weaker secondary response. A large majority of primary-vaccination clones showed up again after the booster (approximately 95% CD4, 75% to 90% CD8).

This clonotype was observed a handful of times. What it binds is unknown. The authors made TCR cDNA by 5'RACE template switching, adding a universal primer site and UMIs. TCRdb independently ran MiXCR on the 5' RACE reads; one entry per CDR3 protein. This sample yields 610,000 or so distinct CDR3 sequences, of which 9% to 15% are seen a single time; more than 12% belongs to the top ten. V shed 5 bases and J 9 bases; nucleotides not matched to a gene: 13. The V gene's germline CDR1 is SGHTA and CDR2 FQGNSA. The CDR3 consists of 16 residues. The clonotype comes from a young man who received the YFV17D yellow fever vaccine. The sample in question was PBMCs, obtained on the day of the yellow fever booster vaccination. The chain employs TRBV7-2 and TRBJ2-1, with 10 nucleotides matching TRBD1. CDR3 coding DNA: TGTGCCAGCAGCCAAAGACCGCCGGGACAGGGGTTTGAGCAGTTCTTC. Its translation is CASSQRPPGQGFEQFF.